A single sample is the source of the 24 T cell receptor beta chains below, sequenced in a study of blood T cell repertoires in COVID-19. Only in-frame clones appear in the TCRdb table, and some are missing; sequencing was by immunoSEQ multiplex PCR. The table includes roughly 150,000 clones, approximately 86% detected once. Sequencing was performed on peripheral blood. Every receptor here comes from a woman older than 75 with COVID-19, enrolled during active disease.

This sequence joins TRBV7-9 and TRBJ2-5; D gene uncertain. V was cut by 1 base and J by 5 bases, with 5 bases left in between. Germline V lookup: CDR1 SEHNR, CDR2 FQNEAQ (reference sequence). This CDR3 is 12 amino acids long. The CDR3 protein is CASSLGAETQYF. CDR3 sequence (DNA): TGTGCCAGCAGCTTAGGCGCGGAGACCCAGTACTTC.

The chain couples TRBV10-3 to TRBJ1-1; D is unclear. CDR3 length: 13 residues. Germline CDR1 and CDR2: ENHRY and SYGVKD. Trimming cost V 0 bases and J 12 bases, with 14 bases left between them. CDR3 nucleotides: TGTGCCATCAGTGAGTCGAGGCCCGGGAGGCCTTTCTTT. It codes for CAISESRPGRPFF.

The CDR3 DNA follows: TGTGCCAGTAGTTCGGGGATATCCGGCTACACCTTC. Protein: CASSSGISGYTF. The genes are TRBV19 and TRBJ1-2; D not certain. Trimming removed 5 bases at V and 8 bases at J, with 12 bases between. Per the germline V gene, CDR1 is LNHDA and CDR2 is SQIVND (reference sequence). The CDR3 totals 12 residues.

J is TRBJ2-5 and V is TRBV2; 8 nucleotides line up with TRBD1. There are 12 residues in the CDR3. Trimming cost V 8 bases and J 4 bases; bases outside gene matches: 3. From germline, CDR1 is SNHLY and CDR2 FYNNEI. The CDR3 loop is CASQDRGETQYF. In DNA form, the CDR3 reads TGTGCCAGCCAAGACAGGGGAGAGACCCAGTACTTC.

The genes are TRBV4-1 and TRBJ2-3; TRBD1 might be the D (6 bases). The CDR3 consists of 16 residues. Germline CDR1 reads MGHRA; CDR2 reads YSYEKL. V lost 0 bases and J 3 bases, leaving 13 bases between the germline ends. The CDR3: CASSQDSGAATDTQYF. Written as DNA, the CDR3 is TGCGCCAGCAGCCAAGATTCAGGGGCCGCAACAGATACGCAGTATTTT.

CDR3 sequence (DNA): TGTGCCAGCAGCCAACCAGGGACAGGGGATACGAATACGCAGTATTTT. It yields the protein CASSQPGTGDTNTQYF. V usage is TRBV7-9 and J usage is TRBJ2-3, with 10 bases fitting TRBD1. From germline, CDR1 is SEHNR and CDR2 FQNEAQ (reference sequence). This CDR3 is 16 amino acids long. V lost 5 bases, J lost 7 bases, and 12 bases stayed unmatched. Drawing the rest from reference TRBV7-9 and TRBJ2-3, the complete variable domain is DTGVSQNPRHKITKRGQNVTFRCDPISEHNRLYWYRQTLGQGPEFLTYFQNEAQLEKSRLLSDRFSAERPKGSFSTLEIQRTEQGDSAMYLCASSQPGTGDTNTQYFGPGTRLTVL.

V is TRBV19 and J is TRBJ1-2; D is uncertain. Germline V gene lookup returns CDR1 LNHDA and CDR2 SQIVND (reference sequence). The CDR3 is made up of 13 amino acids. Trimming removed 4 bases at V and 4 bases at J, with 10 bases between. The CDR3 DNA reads TGTGCCAGTAGTACTCACCGGGGCTATGGCTACACCTTC. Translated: CASSTHRGYGYTF.

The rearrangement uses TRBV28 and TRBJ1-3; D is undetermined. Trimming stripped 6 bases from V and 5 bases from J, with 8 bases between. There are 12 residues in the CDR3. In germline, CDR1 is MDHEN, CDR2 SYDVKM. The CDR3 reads CASSLGRNTIYF. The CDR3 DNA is TGTGCCAGCAGCCTAGGTCGAAACACCATATATTTT.

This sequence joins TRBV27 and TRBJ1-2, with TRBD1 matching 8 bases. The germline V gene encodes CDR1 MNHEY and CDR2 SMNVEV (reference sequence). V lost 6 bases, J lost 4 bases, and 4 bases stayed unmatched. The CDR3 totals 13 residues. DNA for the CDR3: TGTGCCAGCAGAAATACAGGGGGCTATGGCTACACCTTC. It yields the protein CASRNTGGYGYTF.

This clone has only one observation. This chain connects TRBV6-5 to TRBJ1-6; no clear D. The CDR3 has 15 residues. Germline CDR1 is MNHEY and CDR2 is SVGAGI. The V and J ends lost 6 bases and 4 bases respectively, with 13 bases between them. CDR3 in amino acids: CASRSQEGYNSPLHF. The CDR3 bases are TGTGCCAGCAGGTCCCAGGAAGGATATAATTCACCCCTCCACTTT.

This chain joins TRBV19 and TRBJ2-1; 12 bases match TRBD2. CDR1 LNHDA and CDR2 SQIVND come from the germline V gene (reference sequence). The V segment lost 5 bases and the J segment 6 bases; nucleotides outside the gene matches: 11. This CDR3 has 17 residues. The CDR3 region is CASSPSGLAGGTNEQFF. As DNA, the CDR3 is TGTGCCAGTAGTCCCAGCGGGCTAGCGGGAGGGACCAATGAGCAGTTCTTC. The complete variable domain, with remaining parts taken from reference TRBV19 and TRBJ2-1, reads DGGITQSPKYLFRKEGQNVTLSCEQNLNHDAMYWYRQDPGQGLRLIYYSQIVNDFQKGDIAEGYSVSREKKESFPLTVTSAQKNPTAFYLCASSPSGLAGGTNEQFFGPGTRLTVL.

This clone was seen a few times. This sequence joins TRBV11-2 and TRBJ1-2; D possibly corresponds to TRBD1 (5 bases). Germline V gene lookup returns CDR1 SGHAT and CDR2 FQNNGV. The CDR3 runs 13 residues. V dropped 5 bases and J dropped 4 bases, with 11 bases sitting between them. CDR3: CASSPRGFYGYTF. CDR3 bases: TGTGCCAGCAGCCCCCGGGGGTTCTATGGCTACACCTTC.

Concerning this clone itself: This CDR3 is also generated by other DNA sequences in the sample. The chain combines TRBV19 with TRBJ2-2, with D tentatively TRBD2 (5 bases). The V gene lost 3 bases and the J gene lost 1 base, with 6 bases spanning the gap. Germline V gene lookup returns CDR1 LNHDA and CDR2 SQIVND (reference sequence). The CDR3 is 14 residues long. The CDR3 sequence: CASSIGLNTGELFF. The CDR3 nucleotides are TGTGCCAGTAGTATTGGACTGAACACCGGGGAGCTGTTTTTT.

The CDR3 nucleotides read TGTGCCAGCAGCACCTCCGGGACAGGGGGAGCCGGGGAGCTGTTTTTT. As protein: CASSTSGTGGAGELFF. This sequence joins TRBV7-9 and TRBJ2-2; 11 nucleotides line up with TRBD1. The V segment lost 5 bases and the J segment 6 bases; nucleotides outside the gene matches: 8. Germline V CDR1 and CDR2: SEHNR, FQNEAQ (reference sequence). The CDR3 runs 16 residues. Combining the CDR3 with reference TRBV7-9 and TRBJ2-2 gives the whole variable domain DTGVSQNPRHKITKRGQNVTFRCDPISEHNRLYWYRQTLGQGPEFLTYFQNEAQLEKSRLLSDRFSAERPKGSFSTLEIQRTEQGDSAMYLCASSTSGTGGAGELFFGEGSRLTVL.

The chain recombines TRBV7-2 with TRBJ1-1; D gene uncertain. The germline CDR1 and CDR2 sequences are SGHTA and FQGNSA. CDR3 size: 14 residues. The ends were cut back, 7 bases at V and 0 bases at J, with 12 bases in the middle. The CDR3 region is CASMLGVVNTEAFF. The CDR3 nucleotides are TGTGCCAGCATGCTTGGAGTCGTGAACACTGAAGCTTTCTTT.

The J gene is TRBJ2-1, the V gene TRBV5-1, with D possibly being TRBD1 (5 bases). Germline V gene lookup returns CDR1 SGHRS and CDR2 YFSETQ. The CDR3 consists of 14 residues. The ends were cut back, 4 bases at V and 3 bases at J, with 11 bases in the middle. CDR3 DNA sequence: TGCGCCAGCAGCACCCCAGACAGCTACAATGAGCAGTTCTTC. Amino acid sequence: CASSTPDSYNEQFF.

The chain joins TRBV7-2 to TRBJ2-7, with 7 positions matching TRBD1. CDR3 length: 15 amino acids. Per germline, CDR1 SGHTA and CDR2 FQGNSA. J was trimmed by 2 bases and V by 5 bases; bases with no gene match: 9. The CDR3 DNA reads TGTGCCAGCAGCCCTCGGCCAGGGGGACCCTACGAGCAGTACTTC. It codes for CASSPRPGGPYEQYF. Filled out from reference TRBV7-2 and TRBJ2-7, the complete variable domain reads GAGVSQSPSNKVTEKGKDVELRCDPISGHTALYWYRQSLGQGLEFLIYFQGNSAPDKSGLPSDRFSAERTGGSVSTLTIQRTQQEDSAVYLCASSPRPGGPYEQYFGPGTRLTVT.

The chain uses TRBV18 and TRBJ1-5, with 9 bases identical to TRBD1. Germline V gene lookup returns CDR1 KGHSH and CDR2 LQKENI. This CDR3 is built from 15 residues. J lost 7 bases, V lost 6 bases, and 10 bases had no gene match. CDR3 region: CASSPTGGREQPQHF. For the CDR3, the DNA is TGTGCCAGCTCTCCGACAGGGGGTCGGGAGCAGCCCCAGCATTTT.

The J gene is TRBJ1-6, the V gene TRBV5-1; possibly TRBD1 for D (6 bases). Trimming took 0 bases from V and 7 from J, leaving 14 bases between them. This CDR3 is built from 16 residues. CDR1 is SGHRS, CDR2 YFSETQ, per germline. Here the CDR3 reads CASSLDFRTENSPLHF. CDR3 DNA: TGCGCCAGCAGCTTGGATTTTAGGACAGAGAATTCACCCCTCCACTTT.

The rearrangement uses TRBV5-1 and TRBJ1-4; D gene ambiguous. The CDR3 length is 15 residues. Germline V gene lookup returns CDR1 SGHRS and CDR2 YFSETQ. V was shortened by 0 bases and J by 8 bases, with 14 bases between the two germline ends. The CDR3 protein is CASSLAGTSSEKLFF. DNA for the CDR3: TGCGCCAGCAGCTTGGCGGGAACTAGTTCGGAAAAACTGTTTTTT. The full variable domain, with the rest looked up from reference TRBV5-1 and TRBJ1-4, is KAGVTQTPRYLIKTRGQQVTLSCSPISGHRSVSWYQQTPGQGLQFLFEYFSETQRNKGNFPGRFSGRQFSNSRSEMNVSTLELGDSALYLCASSLAGTSSEKLFFGSGTQLSVL.

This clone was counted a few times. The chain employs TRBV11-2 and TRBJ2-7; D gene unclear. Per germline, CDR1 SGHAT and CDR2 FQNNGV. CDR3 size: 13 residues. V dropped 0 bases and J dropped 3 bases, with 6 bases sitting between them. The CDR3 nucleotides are TGTGCCAGCAGCTTAGATCAGAACTACGAGCAGTACTTC. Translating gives CASSLDQNYEQYF.

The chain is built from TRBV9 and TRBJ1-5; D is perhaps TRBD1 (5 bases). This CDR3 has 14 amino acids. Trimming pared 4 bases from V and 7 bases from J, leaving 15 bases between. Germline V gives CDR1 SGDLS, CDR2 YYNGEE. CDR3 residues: CASSPYRQGQPQHF. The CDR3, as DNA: TGTGCCAGCAGCCCTTATCGGCAGGGACAGCCCCAGCATTTT. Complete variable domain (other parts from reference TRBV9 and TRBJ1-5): DSGVTQTPKHLITATGQRVTLRCSPRSGDLSVYWYQQSLDQGLQFLIQYYNGEERAKGNILERFSAQQFPDLHSELNLSSLELGDSALYFCASSPYRQGQPQHFGDGTRLSIL.

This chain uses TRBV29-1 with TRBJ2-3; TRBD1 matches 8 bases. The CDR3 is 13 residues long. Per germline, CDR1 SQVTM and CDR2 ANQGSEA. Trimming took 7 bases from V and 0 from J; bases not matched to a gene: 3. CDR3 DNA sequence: TGCAGCGGCGGGACAGGTAGCACAGATACGCAGTATTTT. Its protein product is CSGGTGSTDTQYF.

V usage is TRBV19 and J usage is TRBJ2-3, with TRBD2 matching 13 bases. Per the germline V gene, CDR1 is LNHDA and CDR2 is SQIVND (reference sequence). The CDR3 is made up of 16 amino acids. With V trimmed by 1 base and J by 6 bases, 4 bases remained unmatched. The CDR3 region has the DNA TGTGCCAGTAGTATAGCCGGGACTAGCGGGACTGATACGCAGTATTTT. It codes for CASSIAGTSGTDTQYF. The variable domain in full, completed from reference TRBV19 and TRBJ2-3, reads DGGITQSPKYLFRKEGQNVTLSCEQNLNHDAMYWYRQDPGQGLRLIYYSQIVNDFQKGDIAEGYSVSREKKESFPLTVTSAQKNPTAFYLCASSIAGTSGTDTQYFGPGTRLTVL.